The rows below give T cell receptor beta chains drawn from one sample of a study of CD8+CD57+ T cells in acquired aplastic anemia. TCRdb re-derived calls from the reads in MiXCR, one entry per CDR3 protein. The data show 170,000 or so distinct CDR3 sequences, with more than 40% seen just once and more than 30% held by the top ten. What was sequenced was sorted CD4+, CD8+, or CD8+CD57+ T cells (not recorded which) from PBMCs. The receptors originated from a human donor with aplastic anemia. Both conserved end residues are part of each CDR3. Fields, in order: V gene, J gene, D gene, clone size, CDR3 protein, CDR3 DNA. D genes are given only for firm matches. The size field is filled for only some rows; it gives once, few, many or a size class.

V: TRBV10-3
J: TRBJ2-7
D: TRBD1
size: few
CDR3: CAIRGGQDLTYEQYF
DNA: TGTGCCATCAGAGGTGGACAGGATCTTACCTACGAGCAGTACTTC

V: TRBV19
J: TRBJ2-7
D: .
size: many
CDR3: CASSIGSPELPNEQYF
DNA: TGTGCCAGTAGTATTGGGTCCCCAGAGCTTCCCAACGAGCAGTACTTC

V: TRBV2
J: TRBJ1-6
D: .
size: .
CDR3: CASTQNLRDAPLHF
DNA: TGTGCCAGCACCCAAAACCTTCGGGACGCACCCCTCCACTTT

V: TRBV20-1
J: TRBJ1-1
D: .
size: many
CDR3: CSLRGLNTEAFF
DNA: TGCAGTCTCAGGGGATTGAACACTGAAGCTTTCTTT

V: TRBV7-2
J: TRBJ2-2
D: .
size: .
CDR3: CASSARSQNTGELFF
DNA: TGTGCCAGCAGCGCTCGGTCTCAGAACACCGGGGAGCTGTTTTTT

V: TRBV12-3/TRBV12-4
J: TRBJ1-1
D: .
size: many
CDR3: CASSTYDTMNTEAFF
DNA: TGTGCCAGCAGTACATACGACACCATGAACACTGAAGCTTTCTTT

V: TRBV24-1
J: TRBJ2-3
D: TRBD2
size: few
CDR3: CATSDSTSGDWGDTQYF
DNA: TGTGCCACCAGTGACTCGACTAGCGGGGACTGGGGAGATACGCAGTATTTT

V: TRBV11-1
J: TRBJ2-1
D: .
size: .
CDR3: CASRGRPRYNEQFF
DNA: TGTGCCAGCAGAGGAAGGCCTAGATACAATGAGCAGTTCTTC

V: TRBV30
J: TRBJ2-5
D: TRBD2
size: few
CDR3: CAWSGGSSVGETQYF
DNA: TGTGCCTGGAGCGGCGGGAGTAGCGTCGGAGAGACCCAGTACTTC

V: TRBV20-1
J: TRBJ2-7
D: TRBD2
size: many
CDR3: CSARSSGISYEQYF
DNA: TGCAGTGCTAGAAGTAGCGGGATCTCCTACGAGCAGTACTTC

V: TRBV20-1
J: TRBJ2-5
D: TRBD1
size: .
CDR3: CSAPRTGEETQYF
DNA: TGCAGTGCCCCTAGGACAGGGGAAGAGACCCAGTACTTC

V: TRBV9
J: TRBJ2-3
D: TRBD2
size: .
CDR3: CASSVNPQALSGASTDTQYF
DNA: TGTGCCAGCAGCGTAAACCCCCAAGCCCTGAGCGGGGCTAGCACAGATACGCAGTATTTT

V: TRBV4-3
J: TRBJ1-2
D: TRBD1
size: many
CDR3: CASSLQGGRYGYTF
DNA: TGCGCCAGCAGCCTCCAAGGGGGCCGGTATGGCTACACCTTC

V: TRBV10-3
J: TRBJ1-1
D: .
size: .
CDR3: CASSPTGMTEAFF
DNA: TGTGCCAGCAGCCCGACCGGGATGACTGAAGCTTTCTTT

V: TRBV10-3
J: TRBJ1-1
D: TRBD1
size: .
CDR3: CAISGTGTVNTEAFF
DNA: TGTGCCATCAGTGGCACCGGGACAGTGAACACTGAAGCTTTCTTT

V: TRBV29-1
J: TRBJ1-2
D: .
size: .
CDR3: CSALPPGDRGYTF
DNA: TGCAGCGCCCTACCCCCCGGGGATCGTGGCTACACCTTC

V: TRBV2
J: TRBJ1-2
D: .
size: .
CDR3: CAGSETEFGYTF
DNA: TGTGCCGGCAGTGAGACTGAGTTCGGCTACACCTTC

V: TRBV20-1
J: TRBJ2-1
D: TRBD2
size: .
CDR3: CSIRGGLVNEQFF
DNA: TGCAGTATACGGGGGGGCCTGGTCAATGAGCAGTTCTTC

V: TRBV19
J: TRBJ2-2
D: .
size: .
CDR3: CASRGPTAANTGELFF
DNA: TGTGCCAGTAGGGGGCCGACAGCCGCGAACACCGGGGAGCTGTTTTTT

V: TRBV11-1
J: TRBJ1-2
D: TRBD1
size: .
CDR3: CASSLSTTGGFYGYTF
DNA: TGTGCCAGCAGCCTAAGCACAACAGGGGGATTCTATGGCTACACCTTC

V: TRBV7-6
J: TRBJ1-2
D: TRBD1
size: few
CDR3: CASSLQQGARGYTF
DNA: TGTGCCAGCAGCTTACAGCAGGGGGCGCGGGGCTACACCTTC

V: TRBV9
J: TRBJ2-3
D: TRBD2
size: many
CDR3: CASSVELAGGRTDTQYF
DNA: TGTGCCAGCAGCGTAGAACTAGCGGGAGGACGCACAGATACGCAGTATTTT

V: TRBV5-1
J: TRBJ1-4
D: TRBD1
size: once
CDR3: CASSLLGTGRDEKLFF
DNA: TGCGCCAGCAGCTTGCTGGGGACAGGGAGGGATGAAAAACTGTTTTTT

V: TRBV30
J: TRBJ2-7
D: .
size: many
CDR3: CAWSHGAGRYF
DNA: TGTGCCTGGAGTCACGGGGCGGGAAGATACTTC

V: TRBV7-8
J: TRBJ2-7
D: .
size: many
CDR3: CASSSRKVSYEQYF
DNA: TGTGCCAGCAGCTCCCGGAAGGTCTCCTACGAGCAGTACTTC

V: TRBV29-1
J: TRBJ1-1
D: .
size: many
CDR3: CSVEGITEAFF
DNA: TGCAGCGTCGAGGGTATCACTGAAGCTTTCTTT

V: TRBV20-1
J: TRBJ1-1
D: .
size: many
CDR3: CSARELGEGTEAFF
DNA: TGCAGTGCTAGAGAGTTGGGGGAGGGCACTGAAGCTTTCTTT

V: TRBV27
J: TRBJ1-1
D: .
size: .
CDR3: CASGPQGVGTEAFF
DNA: TGTGCCAGCGGTCCACAGGGTGTGGGCACTGAAGCTTTCTTT

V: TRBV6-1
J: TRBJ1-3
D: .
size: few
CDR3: CASSESAAYSGNTIYF
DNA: TGTGCCAGCAGTGAATCCGCAGCGTACTCTGGAAACACCATATATTTT

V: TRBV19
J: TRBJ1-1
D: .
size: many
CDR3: CASSSRETAEAFF
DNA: TGTGCCAGTAGTAGCAGGGAGACCGCTGAAGCTTTCTTT

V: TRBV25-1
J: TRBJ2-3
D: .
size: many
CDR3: CASSEVGWLRADTQYF
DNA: TGTGCCAGCAGTGAAGTTGGGTGGCTCAGGGCAGATACGCAGTATTTT

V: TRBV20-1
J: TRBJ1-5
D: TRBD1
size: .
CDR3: CSAPTGGNQPQHF
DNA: TGCAGTGCCCCGACAGGGGGCAATCAGCCCCAGCATTTT

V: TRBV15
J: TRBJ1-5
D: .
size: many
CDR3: CATSRGDQPQHF
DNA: TGTGCCACCAGCAGAGGAGATCAGCCCCAGCATTTT

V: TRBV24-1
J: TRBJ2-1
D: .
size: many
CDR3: CATSADFEQFF
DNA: TGTGCCACCAGTGCGGATTTTGAGCAGTTCTTC

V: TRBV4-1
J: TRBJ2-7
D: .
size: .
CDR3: CASSRLKRSGNSGSEQYF
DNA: TGCGCCAGCAGCCGGCTCAAAAGATCCGGGAACAGTGGGTCCGAGCAGTACTTC

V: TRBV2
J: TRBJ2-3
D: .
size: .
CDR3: CASSFRDTQYF
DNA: TGTGCCAGCAGTTTCAGGGATACGCAGTATTTT

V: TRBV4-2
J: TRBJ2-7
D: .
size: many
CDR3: CASSTKQGFYEQYF
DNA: TGTGCCAGCAGCACGAAGCAGGGTTTCTACGAGCAGTACTTC

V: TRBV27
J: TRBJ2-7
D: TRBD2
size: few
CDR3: CASSSLREVYEQYF
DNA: TGTGCCAGCAGTTCACTGCGGGAGGTATACGAGCAGTACTTC

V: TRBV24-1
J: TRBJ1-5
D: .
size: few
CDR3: CATQASWNQPQHF
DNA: TGTGCCACTCAGGCCTCGTGGAATCAGCCCCAGCATTTT

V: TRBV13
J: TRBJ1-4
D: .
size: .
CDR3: CASSPQGAKEKLFF
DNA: TGTGCCAGCAGCCCGCAGGGAGCTAAGGAAAAACTGTTTTTT

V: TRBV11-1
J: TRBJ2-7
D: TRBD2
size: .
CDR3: CASSLELAGGPPLEQYF
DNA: TGTGCCAGCAGCTTAGAACTAGCGGGGGGACCCCCCCTCGAGCAGTACTTC

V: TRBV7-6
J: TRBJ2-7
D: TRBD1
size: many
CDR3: CASSFSGTGREVYEQYF
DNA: TGTGCCAGCAGCTTTAGTGGGACAGGGAGGGAAGTTTACGAGCAGTACTTC